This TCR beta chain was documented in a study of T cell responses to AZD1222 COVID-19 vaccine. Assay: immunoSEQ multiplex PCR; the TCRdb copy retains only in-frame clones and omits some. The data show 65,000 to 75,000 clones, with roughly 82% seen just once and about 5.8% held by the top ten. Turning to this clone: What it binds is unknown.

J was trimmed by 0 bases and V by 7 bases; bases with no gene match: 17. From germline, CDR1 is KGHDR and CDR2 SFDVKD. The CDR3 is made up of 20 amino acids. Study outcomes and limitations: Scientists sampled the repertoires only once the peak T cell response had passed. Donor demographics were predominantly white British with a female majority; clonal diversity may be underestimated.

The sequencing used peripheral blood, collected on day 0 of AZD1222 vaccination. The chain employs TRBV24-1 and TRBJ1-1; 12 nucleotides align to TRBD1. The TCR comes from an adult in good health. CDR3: CATSDPRLGTGGLMNTEAFF. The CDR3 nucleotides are TGTGCCACCAGCGACCCCCGACTCGGGACAGGGGGCCTCATGAACACTGAAGCTTTCTTT.